Each of the 29 T cell receptor beta chains below was sequenced from the same sample in a study of blood T cells in healthy people across ages. The use of a sample-barcoded 5' primer and a J-beta primer mix characterized a second PCR of about 7 to 12 cycles. TCRdb called the 5' RACE reads again in MiXCR, with one record for every CDR3 protein. The sample shows some 700,000 distinct CDR3 sequences, about 40% of them seen only once. The material sequenced was blood. These TCRs come from an older woman in good health.

This chain joins TRBV20-1 and TRBJ2-5, with TRBD2 matching over 9 bases. J was trimmed by 0 bases and V by 1 base; bases with no gene match: 12. The CDR3 is 18 residues long. CDR1 DFQATT and CDR2 SNEGSKA come from the germline V gene (reference sequence). This CDR3 reads CSARGASGDSYYQETQYF. The CDR3 DNA is TGCAGTGCTAGAGGGGCTAGCGGGGACAGCTACTACCAAGAGACCCAGTACTTC.

CDR3 residues: CSVRGTSGGSSYNEQFF. The CDR3 nucleotides read TGCAGCGTGAGGGGGACTAGCGGGGGGAGCTCCTACAATGAGCAGTTCTTC. V and J are TRBV29-1 and TRBJ2-1, with 15 bases matching TRBD2. V shed 6 bases and J 0 bases; nucleotides not matched to a gene: 6. This CDR3 comprises 17 residues. Germline V lookup: CDR1 SQVTM, CDR2 ANQGSEA.

The chain is built from TRBV11-2 and TRBJ2-7, with D possibly being TRBD1 (6 bases). V gave up 2 bases and J gave up 2 bases, with 13 bases separating them. The length of the CDR3 is 15 residues. Germline CDR1 and CDR2: SGHAT and FQNNGV. CDR3 DNA sequence: TGTGCCAGCAGCTTACTAGGGACATCGACCTACGAGCAGTACTTC. This encodes CASSLLGTSTYEQYF.

This clonotype was detected only a few times. The chain joins TRBV7-2 to TRBJ2-7; D is ambiguous. V lost 0 bases, J lost 0 bases, and 9 bases lay in between. The CDR3 spans 15 residues. Germline V gene data show CDR1 as SGHTA and CDR2 as FQGNSA. The CDR3: CASSLAGPDSYEQYF. DNA of the CDR3: TGTGCCAGCAGCTTAGCAGGGCCTGACTCCTACGAGCAGTACTTC.

A remark on this clonotype: A junction end diverges from the germline sequence, so it may reflect a read error. The V gene is TRBV29-1, the J gene TRBJ1-1; 9 bases agree with TRBD1. CDR1 is SQVTM and CDR2 is ANQGSEA in the germline V gene. This CDR3 is built from 15 residues. The CDR3 nucleotides read TGCAGCGTCTTCTTAGGACAGGGGATTAACACCGAAGCTTTCTTT. Amino acids: CSVFLGQGINTEAFF.

The chain carries TRBV29-1 and TRBJ2-1, with D possibly called TRBD1 or TRBD2 (5 bases each). Germline V lookup: CDR1 SQVTM, CDR2 ANQGSEA. The V end was cut by 6 bases, the J end by 0 bases, with 12 bases between. The CDR3 totals 14 residues. The CDR3 here is CSVGTPSSYNEQFF. CDR3 bases: TGCAGCGTCGGGACGCCGAGCTCCTACAATGAGCAGTTCTTC.

The chain has TRBV20-1 and TRBJ2-7; possibly TRBD1 for D (6 bases). Per the germline V gene, CDR1 is DFQATT and CDR2 is SNEGSKA (reference sequence). This CDR3 is built from 15 residues. Trimming took 3 bases from V and 5 from J, leaving 20 bases between them. CDR3 nucleotide sequence: TGCAGTGCTAGGAGGGGACACGGTGGTCGTGACGAGCAGTACTTC. Amino acids: CSARRGHGGRDEQYF.

This clonotype was recorded a few times. The CDR3 nucleotides read TGCAGCGCTACTGGACAGGCGAACACTGAAGCTTTCTTT. Amino acids: CSATGQANTEAFF. J is TRBJ1-1 and V is TRBV29-1, with 7 bases identical to TRBD1. Germline CDR1 SQVTM, CDR2 ANQGSEA. J lost 1 base, V lost 7 bases, and 6 bases had no gene match. There are 13 residues in the CDR3.

This clonotype was detected once. V is TRBV3-1 and J is TRBJ2-2; 12 bases are shared with TRBD2. J lost 6 bases, V lost 5 bases, and 10 bases had no gene match. Germline V lookup: CDR1 LGHDT, CDR2 YNNKEL (reference sequence). The CDR3 spans 17 residues. The CDR3 here is CASSEGTSGPLAGELFF. The CDR3 coding sequence is TGTGCCAGCAGCGAAGGGACTAGCGGGCCGTTAGCCGGGGAGCTGTTTTTT.

This clonotype was seen a few times. The chain employs TRBV29-1 and TRBJ1-2; TRBD1 agrees at 12 bases. CDR1 and CDR2 (germline): SQVTM, ANQGSEA. With V trimmed by 6 bases and J by 8 bases, 7 bases remained unmatched. The CDR3 has 13 residues. CDR3 DNA: TGCAGCGTCGTAGGGACAGGGGGCTTCGGCTACACCTTC. As protein: CSVVGTGGFGYTF.

The genes are TRBV6-1 and TRBJ2-6; no clear D. The CDR3 is 16 residues long. The V gene's germline CDR1 is MNHNS and CDR2 SASEGT. Trimming took 4 bases from V and 0 from J, leaving 10 bases between them. The CDR3 loop reads CASSGTVLSGANVLTF. The CDR3 nucleotides read TGTGCCAGCAGTGGGACGGTACTCTCTGGGGCCAACGTCCTGACTTTC.

The table lists this clonotype with a few counts. The chain joins TRBV5-1 to TRBJ1-1, with TRBD1 matching over 10 bases. The V segment lost 5 bases and the J segment 1 base; nucleotides outside the gene matches: 5. The germline gives CDR1 SGHRS, CDR2 YFSETQ. There are 15 residues in the CDR3. CDR3 loop: CASSGTGDANTEAFF. CDR3 sequence (DNA): TGCGCCAGCAGTGGGACAGGGGATGCGAACACTGAAGCTTTCTTT.

This chain connects TRBV2 to TRBJ1-4; D is perhaps TRBD1 (6 bases). Germline V gene data show CDR1 as SNHLY and CDR2 as FYNNEI. The CDR3 sequence is 14 residues long. V lost 6 bases and J lost 8, with 16 bases in between. The CDR3 protein is CASRDGTPGEKLFF. CDR3 bases: TGTGCCAGCAGAGATGGGACACCGGGGGAAAAACTGTTTTTT.

This clonotype has just a few counts. J is TRBJ1-1 and V is TRBV7-2, with 7 bases fitting TRBD1. V lost 2 bases and J lost 13; bases outside the gene matches: 13. This CDR3 spans 14 amino acids. From germline, CDR1 is SGHTA and CDR2 FQGNSA. The CDR3 protein is CASSLLGDRAKGFF. CDR3 in DNA: TGTGCCAGCAGCTTATTGGGAGACAGGGCTAAAGGTTTCTTT. Filled out from reference TRBV7-2 and TRBJ1-1, the complete variable domain reads GAGVSQSPSNKVTEKGKDVELRCDPISGHTALYWYRQSLGQGLEFLIYFQGNSAPDKSGLPSDRFSAERTGGSVSTLTIQRTQQEDSAVYLCASSLLGDRAKGFFGQGTRLTVV.

This clonotype was seen more than once but under ten times. V is TRBV28 and J is TRBJ1-5; 10 nucleotides line up with TRBD1. CDR1 and CDR2 from the germline V gene are MDHEN and SYDVKM. This CDR3 contains 16 residues. Unmatched junction bases numbered 7, after V lost 3 bases and J lost 5 bases. In DNA, the CDR3 is TGTGCCAGCAGTTTGCACGGACAGGGGGTTTATCAGCCCCAGCATTTT. It encodes CASSLHGQGVYQPQHF.

This clonotype was seen a few times. The chain has TRBV27 and TRBJ1-5; D possibly corresponds to TRBD1 (5 bases). This CDR3 region has 12 residues. The V end was cut by 5 bases, the J end by 6 bases, with 8 bases between. The V gene's germline CDR1 is MNHEY and CDR2 SMNVEV (reference sequence). CDR3 in DNA: TGTGCCAGCAGTGGGGGGGGTCAGCCCCAGCATTTT. Translated: CASSGGGQPQHF.

This clonotype has more than one count but fewer than ten. The chain couples TRBV9 to TRBJ2-1; 8 nucleotides match TRBD2. Germline-derived CDR1 and CDR2 are SGDLS and YYNGEE. The trim removed 4 bases at V and 5 bases at J, leaving 8 bases unmatched. The CDR3 extends over 15 amino acids. DNA of the CDR3: TGTGCCAGCAGCTCCCTTAGTAGCGGGGACAATGAGCAGTTCTTC. Its protein is CASSSLSSGDNEQFF.

The rearrangement links TRBV9 to TRBJ2-5, with D unclear. The V gene lost 4 bases and the J gene lost 5 bases, with 15 bases spanning the gap. Looked up from germline, CDR1 is SGDLS and CDR2 is YYNGEE. The CDR3 is made up of 14 amino acids. The CDR3 bases are TGTGCCAGCAGCCCAGGACCCGTAGTGGAGACCCAGTACTTC. Translating it yields CASSPGPVVETQYF. The full variable domain, in which reference TRBV9 and TRBJ2-5 provide the parts outside the CDR3, is DSGVTQTPKHLITATGQRVTLRCSPRSGDLSVYWYQQSLDQGLQFLIQYYNGEERAKGNILERFSAQQFPDLHSELNLSSLELGDSALYFCASSPGPVVETQYFGPGTRLLVL.

In this sample, this clonotype turned up many times. V usage is TRBV15 and J usage is TRBJ2-5; D is undetermined. V lost 0 bases to trimming and J lost 5 bases, with 7 bases between them. CDR3 length equals 13 residues. From germline, CDR1 is LNHNV and CDR2 YYDKDF (reference sequence). The CDR3 is CATSRDAAETQYF. As DNA, the CDR3 is TGTGCCACCAGCAGAGATGCAGCGGAGACCCAGTACTTC.

V and J are TRBV7-8 and TRBJ2-1; no clear D. V was cut by 5 bases and J by 9 bases, with 8 bases left in between. CDR1 and CDR2 from the germline V gene are SGHVS and FQNEAQ. The CDR3 length is 11 residues. The CDR3 sequence is CASSHLAEQFF. The DNA of the CDR3 is TGTGCCAGCAGCCACCTGGCTGAGCAGTTCTTC.

CDR3 nucleotide sequence: TGTGCCAGCAGTTACTCGATCGGGACAGGGACTCTCTCCTACAATGAGCAGTTCTTC. Translation: CASSYSIGTGTLSYNEQFF. This rearrangement joins TRBV6-2 or TRBV6-3 to TRBJ2-1; TRBD1 aligns across 9 bases. CDR3 length: 19 residues. After removal of 0 bases from V and 0 bases from J, the junction contained 9 bases not matched to a gene. Germline V gene data show CDR1 as MNHEY and CDR2 as SVGEGT.

This chain joins TRBV12-3 or TRBV12-4 and TRBJ1-3, with no clear D. This CDR3 has 14 residues. V was clipped by 7 bases and J by 2 bases, with 12 bases between them. CDR3 sequence reads: CASNRKTPGNTIYF. The CDR3 DNA sequence: TGTGCCAGCAACAGAAAAACGCCTGGAAACACCATATATTTT.

In its sample, this clonotype was seen a few times. The rearrangement joins TRBV7-9 to TRBJ2-3, with TRBD2 matching over 14 bases. V shed 1 base, J shed 6 bases, and the junction held 3 bases outside the gene matches. CDR1 and CDR2 from the germline V gene are SEHNR and FQNEAQ (reference sequence). This CDR3 has 16 amino acids. CDR3 DNA sequence: TGTGCCAGCAGCTTAGAGGGACTAGCGGGAGTGGATACGCAGTATTTT. Protein product: CASSLEGLAGVDTQYF.

This chain joins TRBV20-1 and TRBJ1-4, with D tentatively TRBD1 (6 bases). The V end was cut by 6 bases, the J end by 8 bases, with 16 bases between. The CDR3 extends over 13 amino acids. Germline assignment: CDR1 DFQATT and CDR2 SNEGSKA (reference sequence). As DNA, the CDR3 is TGCAGTGCCAAACAGGGAGGGAACGAAAAACTGTTTTTT. Encoded protein: CSAKQGGNEKLFF.

This chain connects TRBV28 to TRBJ2-7; 8 bases are shared with TRBD2. The CDR3 has 15 residues. The germline V gene encodes CDR1 MDHEN and CDR2 SYDVKM. Trimming cost V 6 bases and J 2 bases; bases outside gene matches: 9. CDR3 sequence reads: CASSRRGGPAYEQYF. The CDR3, as DNA: TGTGCCAGCAGCCGCCGGGGGGGTCCTGCCTACGAGCAGTACTTC. The full variable domain, rest sourced from reference TRBV28 and TRBJ2-7, is DVKVTQSSRYLVKRTGEKVFLECVQDMDHENMFWYRQDPGLGLRLIYFSYDVKMKEKGDIPEGYSVSREKKERFSLILESASTNQTSMYLCASSRRGGPAYEQYFGPGTRLTVT.

Comment on this clonotype: The junction departs from the called germline gene at one end, perhaps through a read error. V is TRBV6-5 and J is TRBJ2-1; 8 bases align to TRBD2. Germline CDR1 is MNHEY and CDR2 is SVGAGI. The CDR3 is 19 residues long. CDR3 protein: CTSSYRPGTSLVQNNEQFF. The CDR3 bases are TGTACCAGCAGTTACCGTCCCGGGACTAGTTTGGTCCAAAACAATGAGCAGTTCTTC.

This clonotype was seen a handful of times. The chain employs TRBV7-3 and TRBJ2-1; TRBD2 matches 8 bases. V shed 4 bases and J 15 bases; nucleotides not matched to a gene: 5. Germline V gene lookup returns CDR1 SGHTA and CDR2 FQGTGA. The CDR3 covers 11 residues. The DNA of the CDR3 is TGTGCCAGCAGCTCGGGACTAGATACGTTCTTC. As protein: CASSSGLDTFF.

In its sample, this clonotype was seen a few times. The gene calls are TRBV2 and TRBJ2-7; 7 bases line up with TRBD1. CDR1 is SNHLY, CDR2 FYNNEI, per germline. V lost 8 bases to trimming and J lost 2 bases; unmatched junction nucleotides: 15. This CDR3 has 16 amino acids. The CDR3 DNA reads TGTGCCAGCGCAGAACAGGGGAGTGTCGGCGCCTACGAGCAGTACTTC. It specifies CASAEQGSVGAYEQYF.

This clonotype was found many times. V and J are TRBV4-2 and TRBJ2-5; 7 positions match TRBD1. CDR1 is LGHNA and CDR2 is YNFKEQ in the germline V gene. V lost 6 bases to trimming and J lost 4 bases; unmatched junction nucleotides: 8. This CDR3 region has 14 residues. The CDR3 coding sequence is TGTGCCAGCAGGCGCGGCAGGGGGACAGAGACCCAGTACTTC. Its protein product is CASRRGRGTETQYF.